The clone carrying this T cell receptor beta chain was seen a handful of times. Sequencing used immunoSEQ multiplex PCR; TCRdb keeps in-frame clones, though not all of them. The sample has more than 150,000 clones; 85% to 95% are singletons. V lost 6 bases and J lost 5, with 14 bases in between. Germline CDR1 reads SNHLY; CDR2 reads FYNNEI. The CDR3 length is 14 residues. The data belong to a study of control samples from healthy donors and cancer patients. The chain recombines TRBV2 with TRBJ1-5, with a possible D match to TRBD1 (5 bases). The source is a man aged 18 to 29 in good health. Sequences were obtained from blood. The CDR3 DNA follows: TGTGCCAGCAGCCGGGACGGGTCTTATCAGCCCCAGCATTTT. Translation gives CASSRDGSYQPQHF.